These 20 T cell receptor beta chains were all obtained from the same sample, sequenced in a study of blood T cell repertoires in COVID-19. Measured with immunoSEQ multiplex PCR; TCRdb has only the in-frame clones, and not every one. The sample consists of around 340,000 clones, roughly 89% of them appearing once. The sequencing sample was made of peripheral blood. These receptors were obtained from an older woman with COVID-19, enrolled during active disease.

This chain uses TRBV27 with TRBJ1-5, with a tentative D call TRBD1 (6 bases). Germline CDR1 and CDR2: MNHEY and SMNVEV (reference sequence). Trimming took off 6 bases at V and 3 bases at J, with 24 bases between the two ends. The CDR3 is made up of 18 amino acids. DNA for the CDR3: TGTGCCAGCAGGAGGATACCGGGACACCAATGGCCCAATCAGCCCCAGCATTTT. Residues: CASRRIPGHQWPNQPQHF.

The rearrangement uses TRBV27 and TRBJ1-3; D remains ambiguous. V was shortened by 5 bases and J by 4 bases, with 9 bases between the two germline ends. Germline V gene data show CDR1 as MNHEY and CDR2 as SMNVEV (reference sequence). The CDR3 has 13 amino acids. The CDR3 sequence is CASSPSRGNTIYF. In DNA form, the CDR3 reads TGTGCCAGCAGTCCCTCCAGGGGAAACACCATATATTTT.

DNA of the CDR3: TGCGCCAGCAGCTTGGGAGATCCGGGACAGGGGTTAAAGAACTATGGCTACACCTTC. It translates to CASSLGDPGQGLKNYGYTF. This chain links TRBV5-1 with TRBJ1-2; 10 bases are a match to TRBD1. J lost 2 bases, V lost 0 bases, and 13 bases had no gene match. Germline CDR1 reads SGHRS; CDR2 reads YFSETQ. The CDR3 contains 19 residues.

The chain joins TRBV6-5 to TRBJ1-2; TRBD1 agrees at 11 bases. The V segment lost 0 bases and the J segment 8 bases; nucleotides outside the gene matches: 5. Germline CDR1 MNHEY, CDR2 SVGAGI. The CDR3 totals 15 residues. CDR3 residues: CASSYSRDRGVGYTF. CDR3 bases: TGTGCCAGCAGTTACTCGCGGGACAGGGGGGTCGGCTACACCTTC.

This chain links TRBV7-3 with TRBJ2-2, with D perhaps TRBD1 (6 bases). Germline lookup yields CDR1 SGHTA and CDR2 FQGTGA. The CDR3 length is 14 residues. The V gene lost 5 bases and the J gene lost 5 bases, with 12 bases spanning the gap. This chain's CDR3 is CASSLTGWTGELFF. The CDR3 region has the DNA TGTGCCAGCAGCCTCACAGGGTGGACCGGGGAGCTGTTTTTT.

The chain joins TRBV5-1 to TRBJ1-1, with 7 positions matching TRBD1. The CDR3 extends over 15 amino acids. Germline values: CDR1 SGHRS, CDR2 YFSETQ. The J segment lost 0 bases and the V segment lost 4 bases, leaving 6 bases of the junction unmatched. The CDR3 nucleotides are TGCGCCAGCAGCGGTTTGACAGGGTTGAACACTGAAGCTTTCTTT. This encodes CASSGLTGLNTEAFF.

The chain carries TRBV27 and TRBJ1-5, with D possibly TRBD1 on 6 matching bases. Per the germline V gene, CDR1 is MNHEY and CDR2 is SMNVEV (reference sequence). V lost 11 bases, J lost 3 bases, and 17 bases lay in between. This CDR3 is 14 amino acids long. DNA of the CDR3: TGTGCCGGGGGGAGGGGGTCCCTCAATCAGCCCCAGCATTTT. It codes for CAGGRGSLNQPQHF.

The chain couples TRBV5-1 to TRBJ1-1; the match to TRBD1 covers 10 bases. The CDR3 contains 16 residues. Germline CDR1 SGHRS, CDR2 YFSETQ. The V and J ends lost 6 bases and 2 bases, in that order; junction bases with no gene match: 10. This CDR3 is CASTLDWDRGNTEAFF. The CDR3 DNA reads TGCGCCAGCACCCTGGACTGGGACAGGGGAAACACTGAAGCTTTCTTT.

Only one count was recorded for this clone. The chain uses TRBV19 and TRBJ1-5, with a weak D call TRBD1 (5 bases). The CDR3 length is 14 residues. Deletions cut 5 bases from V and 7 bases from J, with 15 bases between. The germline CDR1 and CDR2 sequences are LNHDA and SQIVND (reference sequence). The CDR3 DNA follows: TGTGCCAGTAGTGCCGTTGGGGCAGGACAGCCCCAGCATTTT. Residues: CASSAVGAGQPQHF.

V and J are TRBV9 and TRBJ2-3; TRBD2 agrees at 9 bases. Germline V gene data show CDR1 as SGDLS and CDR2 as YYNGEE. Losses at the gene ends were 5 bases for V and 2 bases for J; bases not matched to a gene: 9. CDR3 length: 16 amino acids. CDR3 sequence reads: CASSNHGGGDTDTQYF. The CDR3 DNA reads as TGTGCCAGCAGTAATCATGGCGGGGGGGACACAGATACGCAGTATTTT. The complete variable domain, with remaining parts taken from reference TRBV9 and TRBJ2-3, reads DSGVTQTPKHLITATGQRVTLRCSPRSGDLSVYWYQQSLDQGLQFLIQYYNGEERAKGNILERFSAQQFPDLHSELNLSSLELGDSALYFCASSNHGGGDTDTQYFGPGTRLTVL.

This clone appeared once. The J gene is TRBJ1-1, the V gene TRBV5-1, with 7 nucleotides matching TRBD1. Germline lookup yields CDR1 SGHRS and CDR2 YFSETQ. The length of the CDR3 is 15 residues. J was trimmed by 0 bases and V by 5 bases; bases with no gene match: 7. CDR3: CASSKQGNMNTEAFF. The CDR3 nucleotides read TGCGCCAGCAGTAAACAGGGGAATATGAACACTGAAGCTTTCTTT.

This clone showed up just once. The chain employs TRBV14 and TRBJ1-1; D call uncertain. Between the trimmed V and J ends, which lost 3 bases and 6 bases, there was a span of 11 bases. This CDR3 comprises 13 residues. Per germline, CDR1 SGHDN and CDR2 FVKESK. The CDR3 spells CASSHRYRAEAFF. CDR3 bases: TGTGCCAGCAGCCATCGGTATCGTGCTGAAGCTTTCTTT.

The J gene is TRBJ1-1, the V gene TRBV18, with a tentative D call TRBD1 (5 bases). Deletions cut 1 base from V and 1 base from J, with 13 bases between. Per the germline V gene, CDR1 is KGHSH and CDR2 is LQKENI. This CDR3 is 16 amino acids long. The CDR3 DNA is TGTGCCAGCTCACCACGGGGCGGCAACCCGAACACTGAAGCTTTCTTT. Translating gives CASSPRGGNPNTEAFF.

This chain joins TRBV24-1 and TRBJ2-3, with TRBD2 as a possible D gene (6 bases). V was cut by 4 bases and J by 4 bases, with 17 bases left in between. The CDR3 loop spans 16 amino acids. Germline V gene data show CDR1 as KGHDR and CDR2 as SFDVKD. The CDR3 DNA reads TGTGCCACCAGTGACCCTGGAGGGCGAGGGGCAGATACGCAGTATTTT. Translating it yields CATSDPGGRGADTQYF.

This clone was seen ten or more times. The rearrangement links TRBV6-5 to TRBJ1-2; 7 bases agree with TRBD1. V lost 7 bases and J lost 6; bases outside the gene matches: 11. CDR1 is MNHEY, CDR2 SVGAGI, per germline. The CDR3 is 14 residues long. CDR3 amino acids: CASTQLGGFDGYTF. In DNA, the CDR3 is TGTGCCAGCACCCAGCTAGGGGGCTTCGATGGCTACACCTTC.

CDR3 protein: CASSQTGQISGNTIYF. In DNA, the CDR3 is TGCGCCAGCAGCCAGACGGGACAGATCTCTGGAAACACCATATATTTT. V and J are TRBV4-1 and TRBJ1-3; 7 positions agree with TRBD1. Germline CDR1 reads MGHRA; CDR2 reads YSYEKL. V shed 3 bases and J 0 bases; nucleotides not matched to a gene: 5. This CDR3 comprises 16 residues.

This chain links TRBV27 with TRBJ1-5; no clear D gene. V lost 3 bases, J lost 7 bases, and 10 bases lay in between. Germline V gives CDR1 MNHEY, CDR2 SMNVEV (reference sequence). This CDR3 comprises 13 residues. This chain's CDR3 is CASSFKRSQPQHF. The CDR3 DNA follows: TGTGCCAGCAGTTTCAAGAGGTCACAGCCCCAGCATTTT.

The rearrangement uses TRBV7-9 and TRBJ1-1, with 8 positions matching TRBD1. The ends lost 4 bases at V and 3 bases at J; junction bases unmatched: 10. The V gene's germline CDR1 is SEHNR and CDR2 FQNEAQ (reference sequence). The CDR3 covers 16 residues. The DNA of the CDR3 is TGTGCCAGCAGCTATTCTCAGGGGGCGGGGGACACTGAAGCTTTCTTT. This translates into CASSYSQGAGDTEAFF.

This clone was observed once. CDR3 nucleotide sequence: TGTGCCAGCAGTTTAAAGGGGGGGCAGAATCAGCCCCAGCATTTT. It translates to CASSLKGGQNQPQHF. V gene TRBV28 combines with J gene TRBJ1-5; tentatively, D is TRBD1 (6 bases). V was pared by 2 bases and J by 4 bases, with 12 bases between. Per germline, CDR1 MDHEN and CDR2 SYDVKM. The CDR3 is 15 residues long.

The genes are TRBV19 and TRBJ1-3; D is ambiguous. CDR3 length: 14 residues. Trimming took off 0 bases at V and 0 bases at J, with 3 bases between the two ends. Germline V gene data show CDR1 as LNHDA and CDR2 as SQIVND (reference sequence). The CDR3 is CASSIDSSGNTIYF. The CDR3 nucleotides read TGTGCCAGTAGTATAGACAGCTCTGGAAACACCATATATTTT.